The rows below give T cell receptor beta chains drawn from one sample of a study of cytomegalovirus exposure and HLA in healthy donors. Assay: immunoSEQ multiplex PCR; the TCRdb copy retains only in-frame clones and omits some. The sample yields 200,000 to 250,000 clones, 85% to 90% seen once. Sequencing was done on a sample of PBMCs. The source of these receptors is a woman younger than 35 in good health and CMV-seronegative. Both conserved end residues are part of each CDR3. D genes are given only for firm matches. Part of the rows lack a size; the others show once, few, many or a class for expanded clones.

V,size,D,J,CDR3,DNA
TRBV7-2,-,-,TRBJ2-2,CASSLWRGPTGELFF,TGTGCCAGCAGCCTCTGGCGGGGGCCCACCGGGGAGCTGTTTTTT
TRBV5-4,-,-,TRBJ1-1,CASSLVGGGTEAFF,TGTGCCAGCAGCTTGGTGGGGGGTGGTACTGAAGCTTTCTTT
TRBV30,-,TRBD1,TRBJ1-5,CAWSGQGDQPQHF,TGTGCCTGGAGCGGACAGGGCGATCAGCCCCAGCATTTT
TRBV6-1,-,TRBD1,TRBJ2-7,CASSEPDNRGREQYF,TGTGCCAGCAGTGAACCGGATAACAGGGGGCGGGAGCAGTACTTC
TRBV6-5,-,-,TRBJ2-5,CASSYSGSTQETQYF,TGTGCCAGCAGTTACTCTGGCAGTACCCAAGAGACCCAGTACTTC
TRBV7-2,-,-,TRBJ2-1,CASSRYKTSYNEQFF,TGTGCCAGCAGCCGCTATAAGACTAGCTACAATGAGCAGTTCTTC
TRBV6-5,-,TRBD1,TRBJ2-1,CASSVGTGSYNEQFF,TGTGCCAGCAGTGTAGGGACAGGGAGCTACAATGAGCAGTTCTTC
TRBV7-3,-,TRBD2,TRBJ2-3,CASGTGTSGTDTQYF,TGTGCCAGCGGGACCGGGACTAGCGGAACAGATACGCAGTATTTT
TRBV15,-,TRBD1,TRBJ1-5,CATRRGPYSNQPQHF,TGTGCCACCCGTAGGGGGCCATATAGCAATCAGCCCCAGCATTTT
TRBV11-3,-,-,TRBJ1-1,CASRSVFNTEAFF,TGTGCCAGCAGATCAGTCTTTAACACTGAAGCTTTCTTT
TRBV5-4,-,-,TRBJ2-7,CASTHRSSLGGEQYF,TGTGCCAGCACCCACAGGAGCTCACTCGGGGGCGAGCAGTACTTC
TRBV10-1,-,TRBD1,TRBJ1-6,CASTERGRWTPLHF,TGCGCCAGCACCGAAAGGGGGCGCTGGACACCCCTCCACTTT
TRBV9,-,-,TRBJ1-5,CASSVAGEGQPQHF,TGTGCCAGCAGCGTAGCAGGGGAAGGGCAGCCCCAGCATTTT
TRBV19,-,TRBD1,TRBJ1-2,CASSISLGQDDYGYTF,TGTGCCAGTAGTATCTCGCTGGGACAGGATGACTATGGCTACACCTTC
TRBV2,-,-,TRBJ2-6,CASSEQDSGANVLTF,TGTGCCAGCAGTGAGCAGGACTCTGGGGCCAACGTCCTGACTTTC
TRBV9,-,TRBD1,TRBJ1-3,CASSTTGTVPSSGNTIYF,TGTGCCAGCAGCACCACCGGGACAGTTCCTTCATCTGGAAACACCATATATTTT
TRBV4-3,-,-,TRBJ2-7,CASSQGNRAEQYF,TGCGCCAGCAGCCAAGGGAACAGGGCCGAGCAGTACTTC
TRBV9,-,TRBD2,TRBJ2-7,CASSVGGTSGGYEQYF,TGTGCCAGCAGCGTAGGAGGGACTAGCGGGGGGTACGAGCAGTACTTC
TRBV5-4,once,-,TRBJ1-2,CASSLISLRAGYTF,TGTGCCAGCAGCTTGATATCTCTCAGGGCTGGCTACACCTTC
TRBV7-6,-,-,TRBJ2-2,CASSLAGARTGGELFF,TGTGCCAGCAGCTTAGCGGGGGCCAGAACAGGCGGGGAGCTGTTTTTT
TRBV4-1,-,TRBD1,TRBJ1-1,CASSRLTGGTEAFF,TGCGCCAGCAGCCGACTGACAGGGGGCACTGAAGCTTTCTTT
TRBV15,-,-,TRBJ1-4,CATSRLSATNEKLFF,TGTGCCACCAGCAGACTGAGTGCAACTAATGAAAAACTGTTTTTT
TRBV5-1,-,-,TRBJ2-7,CASSLLQGTYEQYF,TGCGCCAGCAGCTTGCTGCAGGGAACCTACGAGCAGTACTTC